This TCR beta chain was retrieved from a study of blood T cell repertoires in COVID-19 (dated by TCRdb to the early 2020s). Some background on the complete study: Samples covering the acute and convalescent phases of COVID-19 were provided by collaborators in the United States, Italy and Spain. Samples came from the ongoing ImmuneRACE study (first 160 participants) plus 1,254 subjects from 6 global collaborators. The repertoires were released in a freely available public database intended as a resource for research on the immune response to SARS-CoV-2. The material from the prospective study consisted of cDNA or gDNA derived from T cells, B-cell-depleted T cells, or PBMCs. Where available, HLA class I and class II types were obtained from metadata supplied by the sample provider rather than from assay-based typing. The sample metadata nearly always contained a de-identified subject ID, COVID-19 status, age in years and sex. Deeply sampled blood TCRbeta repertoires from subjects exposed to, actively infected with, or recovered from COVID-19 were included in the dataset. General conclusions and limits of the study: The amount of clinical and demographic metadata varied by source and participant and was provided uncurated.

Note on this clone: The specificity of this receptor is unknown. There are no base qualities to consult, and no much larger clone falls within one base.

The immunoSEQ Assay, a bias-controlled multiplex PCR, was used to amplify TCRbeta CDR3 regions from genomic DNA. The original methods were these. The number of nucleated cells in each sample was estimated by amplification of reference gene primers within the assay. To quantify the absolute abundance of each unique TCRbeta CDR3 rearrangement, sequence reads were collapsed and filtered. For each sample, productive Simpson clonality was calculated as the square root of Simpson's diversity index across productive rearrangements. This is the immuneACCESS table as TCRdb keeps it, with only in-frame sequences that have V and J called. A part of the clones is gone; compared with another copy, unresolved V genes explain less than half, and the rest is unexplained. V and J calls and clone size are as listed in that table; D and trimming were resolved from the DNA. The sample profile shows roughly 500,000 clones; roughly 85% of them were found once. The ten biggest clones cover approximately 2.9% of the sample.

Collaborating institutions collected whole blood in K2EDTA tubes following their own protocols. For TCRbeta analysis, collaborators shipped samples in one of three forms: frozen whole blood, isolated PBMCs, or DNA extracted from either of those sample types. This sequence was found in a human donor in a cohort sampled during active COVID-19. Sequencing used peripheral blood.

The CDR3: CASSSAGENTGELFF. The sequenced DNA: TGTGCCAGCAGCTCAGCGGGAGAGAACACCGGGGAGCTGTTTTTT. This chain joins TRBV7-8 to TRBJ2-2; 8 middle bases align to TRBD2. The CDR3 sequence holds 15 residues, the cysteine and phenylalanine included. Of the read, only the CDR3 DNA is kept; its 45 bases are in frame from base 1. The germline V gene gives CDR1 as SGHVS and CDR2 as FQNEAQ. From V the trimming removes 4 bases and from J it removes 1 base, while the gene matches leave 2 bases of the junction unaccounted for.